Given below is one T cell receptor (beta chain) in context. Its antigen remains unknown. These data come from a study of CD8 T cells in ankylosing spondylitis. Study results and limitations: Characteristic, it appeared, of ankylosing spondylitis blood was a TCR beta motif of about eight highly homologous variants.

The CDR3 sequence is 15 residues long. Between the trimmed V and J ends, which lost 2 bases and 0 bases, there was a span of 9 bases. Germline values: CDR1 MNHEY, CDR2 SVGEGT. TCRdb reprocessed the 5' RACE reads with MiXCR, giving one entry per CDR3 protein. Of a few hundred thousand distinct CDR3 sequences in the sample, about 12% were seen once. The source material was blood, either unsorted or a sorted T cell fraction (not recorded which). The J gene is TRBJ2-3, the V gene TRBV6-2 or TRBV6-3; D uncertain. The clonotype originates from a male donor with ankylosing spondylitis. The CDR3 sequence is CASSYVVRSTDTQYF. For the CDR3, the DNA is TGTGCCAGCAGTTACGTGGTGAGGAGCACAGATACGCAGTATTTT.